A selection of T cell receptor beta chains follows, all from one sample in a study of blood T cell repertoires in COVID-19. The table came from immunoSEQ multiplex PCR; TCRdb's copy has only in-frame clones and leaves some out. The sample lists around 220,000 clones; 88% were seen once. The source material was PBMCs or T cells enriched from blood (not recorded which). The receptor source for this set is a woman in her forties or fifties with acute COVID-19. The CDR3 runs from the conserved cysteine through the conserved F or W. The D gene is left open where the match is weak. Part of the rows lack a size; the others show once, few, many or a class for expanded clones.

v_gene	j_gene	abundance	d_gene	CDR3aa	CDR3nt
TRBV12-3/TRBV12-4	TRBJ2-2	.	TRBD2	CGWTSGNTGELFF	TGTGGCTGGACTAGCGGGAACACCGGGGAGCTGTTTTTT
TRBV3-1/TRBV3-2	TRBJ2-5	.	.	CASSQVLGPQETQYF	TGTGCCAGCAGCCAAGTATTGGGGCCCCAAGAGACCCAGTACTTC
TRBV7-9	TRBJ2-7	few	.	CASSFPGAEQYF	TGTGCCAGCAGCTTTCCAGGGGCCGAGCAGTACTTC
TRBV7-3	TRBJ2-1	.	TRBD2	CASSLNGLAGDEQFF	TGTGCCAGCAGCTTAAATGGACTAGCAGGTGATGAGCAGTTCTTC
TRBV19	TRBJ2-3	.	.	CASRMGRRLTDTQYF	TGTGCCAGTAGGATGGGGCGGAGACTCACAGATACGCAGTATTTT
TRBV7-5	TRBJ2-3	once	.	CARSPRGHCTDTQYF	TGTGCCAGAAGCCCAAGGGGTCACTGCACAGATACGCAGTATTTT
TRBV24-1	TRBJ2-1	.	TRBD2	CATSDVRLAGYNEQFF	TGTGCCACCAGTGATGTGCGGCTAGCGGGGTACAATGAGCAGTTCTTC
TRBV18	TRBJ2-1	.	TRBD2	CASSTRGSGGYNEQFF	TGTGCCAGCTCAACCCGGGGTAGCGGGGGATACAATGAGCAGTTCTTC
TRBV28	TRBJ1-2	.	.	CASSQGLTGQNYGYTF	TGTGCCAGCAGTCAGGGCCTAACAGGGCAGAACTATGGCTACACCTTC
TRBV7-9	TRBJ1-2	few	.	CASSLTRVGVDTF	TGTGCCAGCAGCTTGACAAGGGTAGGGGTTGACACCTTC
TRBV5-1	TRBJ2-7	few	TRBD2	CASSLVFSGMGSYEQYF	TGCGCCAGCAGCTTGGTCTTTAGCGGGATGGGTTCCTACGAGCAGTACTTC
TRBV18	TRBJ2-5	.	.	CASSPMTVLQETQYF	TGTGCCAGCTCACCCATGACAGTTTTACAAGAGACCCAGTACTTC
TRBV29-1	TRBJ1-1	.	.	CSARKQGYTEAFF	TGCAGCGCCCGAAAACAGGGCTACACTGAAGCTTTCTTT
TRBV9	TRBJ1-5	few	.	CASSSGDSNQPQHF	TGTGCCAGCAGCTCCGGGGATAGCAATCAGCCCCAGCATTTT
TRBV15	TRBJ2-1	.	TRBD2	CATSRGGRVLPLSTKYNEQFF	TGTGCCACCAGCAGAGGGGGGAGGGTCCTCCCGTTAAGTACCAAGTACAATGAGCAGTTCTTC
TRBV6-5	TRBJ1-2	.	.	CASTSGGEDHGYTF	TGTGCCAGCACCTCGGGAGGGGAGGATCATGGCTACACCTTC
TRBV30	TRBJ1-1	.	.	CAWSVGAGVAFF	TGTGCCTGGAGTGTAGGCGCAGGGGTAGCTTTCTTT
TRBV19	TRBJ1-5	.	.	CASSIIFGGNQPQHF	TGTGCCAGTAGTATAATATTTGGGGGGAATCAGCCCCAGCATTTT
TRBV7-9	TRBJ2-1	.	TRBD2	CASSLLAGGGEQFF	TGTGCCAGCAGCTTACTAGCGGGAGGAGGTGAGCAGTTCTTC
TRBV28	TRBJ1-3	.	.	CASSLKGRTGNTIYF	TGTGCCAGCAGTCTTAAGGGGCGTACTGGAAACACCATATATTTT
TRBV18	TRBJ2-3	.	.	CASSPPRGTSTDTQYF	TGTGCCAGCTCACCCCCCCGCGGGACTAGCACAGATACGCAGTATTTT
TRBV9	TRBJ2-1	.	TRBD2	CASSVGGTSGTGEQFF	TGTGCCAGCAGCGTAGGAGGGACTAGCGGGACCGGTGAGCAGTTCTTC
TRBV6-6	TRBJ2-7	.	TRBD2	CASSPGLAVPEQYF	TGTGCCAGCAGTCCCGGACTAGCGGTCCCCGAGCAGTACTTC
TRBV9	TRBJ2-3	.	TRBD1	CASSVGQGTDTQYF	TGTGCCAGCAGCGTAGGACAGGGGACAGATACGCAGTATTTT
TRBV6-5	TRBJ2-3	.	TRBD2	CASSYVSGSADTQYF	TGTGCCAGCAGTTACGTAAGCGGGAGCGCAGATACGCAGTATTTT
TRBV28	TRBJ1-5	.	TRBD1	CASRPPRDRKLNQPQHF	TGTGCCAGCAGGCCTCCCCGGGACAGAAAATTAAATCAGCCCCAGCATTTT
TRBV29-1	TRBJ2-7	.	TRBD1	CSGGQGGEQYF	TGCAGCGGCGGACAGGGGGGCGAGCAGTACTTC
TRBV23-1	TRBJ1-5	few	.	CARVPQGDLYQPQHF	TGCGCCAGAGTGCCCCAAGGGGATCTGTATCAGCCCCAGCATTTT
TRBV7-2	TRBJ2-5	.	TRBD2	CASSLAGGRETQYF	TGTGCCAGCAGTCTAGCGGGAGGGAGGGAGACCCAGTACTTC
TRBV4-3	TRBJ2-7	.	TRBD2	CASSQETHRTSGSSYEQYF	TGCGCCAGCAGCCAAGAAACACATAGGACTAGCGGAAGCTCCTACGAGCAGTACTTC
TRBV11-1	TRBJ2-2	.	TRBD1	CASSPDREGGELFF	TGTGCCAGCAGCCCGGACAGGGAAGGCGGGGAGCTGTTTTTT
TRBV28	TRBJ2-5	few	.	CASRTAGQTQYF	TGTGCCAGCAGGACCGCGGGTCAGACCCAGTACTTC
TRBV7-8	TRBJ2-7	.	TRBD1	CASSPRTGDYEQYF	TGTGCCAGCAGCCCCCGGACAGGAGACTACGAGCAGTACTTC
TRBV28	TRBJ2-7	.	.	CASRPFTGAYEQYF	TGTGCCAGCAGACCATTTACAGGAGCCTACGAGCAGTACTTC
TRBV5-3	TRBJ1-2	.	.	CARTPPREFNYGYTF	TGTGCCAGAACCCCCCCGAGAGAATTTAACTATGGCTACACCTTC
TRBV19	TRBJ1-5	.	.	CASSSSRGDQPQHF	TGTGCCAGTAGTTCCTCCAGGGGAGATCAGCCCCAGCATTTT
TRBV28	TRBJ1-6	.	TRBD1	CASSKDRVVSPLHF	TGTGCCAGCAGTAAGGACAGGGTAGTTTCACCCCTCCACTTT
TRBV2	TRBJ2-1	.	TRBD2	CASSRYKSPGGDEQFF	TGTGCCAGCAGCCGATACAAGTCTCCCGGGGGGGATGAGCAGTTCTTC
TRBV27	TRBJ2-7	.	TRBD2	CASSLKAGVSRTYEQYF	TGTGCCAGCAGTTTGAAAGCGGGAGTTTCTAGGACCTACGAGCAGTACTTC
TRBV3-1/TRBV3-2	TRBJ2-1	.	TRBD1	CASSRTGEQFF	TGTGCCAGCAGCCGGACAGGTGAGCAGTTCTTC
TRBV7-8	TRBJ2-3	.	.	CASSPSTDTQYF	TGTGCCAGCAGCCCATCCACAGATACGCAGTATTTT
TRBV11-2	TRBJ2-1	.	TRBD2	CASSLDPPSGSPHEQFF	TGTGCCAGCAGCTTAGATCCCCCCAGCGGGAGTCCCCATGAGCAGTTCTTC
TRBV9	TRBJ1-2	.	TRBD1	CASSESTGGYYGYTF	TGTGCCAGCAGCGAATCGACAGGGGGCTACTATGGCTACACCTTC
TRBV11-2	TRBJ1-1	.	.	CASSLTVNTEAFF	TGTGCCAGCAGCTTGACAGTTAACACTGAAGCTTTCTTT
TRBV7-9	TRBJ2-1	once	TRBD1	CASSMDRGWYNEQFF	TGTGCCAGCAGCATGGACAGGGGTTGGTACAATGAGCAGTTCTTC
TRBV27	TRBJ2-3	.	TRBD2	CASSLRTSGRSTDTQYF	TGTGCCAGCAGTTTAAGGACTAGCGGGCGTAGCACAGATACGCAGTATTTT
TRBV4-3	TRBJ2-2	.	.	CASSQVAAVTGELFF	TGCGCCAGCAGCCAAGTAGCAGCGGTTACCGGGGAGCTGTTTTTT
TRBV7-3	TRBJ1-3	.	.	CASSLSGSGAGNTIYF	TGTGCCAGCAGCTTAAGTGGGAGTGGCGCGGGGAACACCATATATTTT
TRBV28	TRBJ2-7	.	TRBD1	CASSNQINRGRTYEQYF	TGTGCCAGCAGCAACCAAATAAACAGGGGACGGACCTACGAGCAGTACTTC